The 12 T cell receptor beta chains presented below share a single source sample, sequenced in a study of shared clonotypes between healthy human individuals (dated by TCRdb to 2018 to 2020). Library prep was done by the immunoSEQ multiplex PCR assay. TCRdb retrieved this table from immuneACCESS and kept in-frame rearrangements only. Not all clones are present; in checked studies, unresolved V genes account for under half, and no reason is known for the remainder. The sample table records about 1.1 million clones; 70% to 85% of these occur just once. Approximately 0.95% of the sample is taken by the ten largest. Sequenced input: memory CD4+ T cells from PBMCs. This specimen's cell subset or site label, interpreted: CD45RA-negative fraction. The receptor set was obtained from a man younger than 35 in good health. Some clones in this sample may be carry-over from other donors' samples.

The chain recombines TRBV11-2 with TRBJ1-2, with D possibly matching TRBD1 (6 bases). V was shortened by 3 bases and J by 7 bases, with 21 bases between the two germline ends. This CDR3 comprises 16 residues. Germline CDR1 SGHAT, CDR2 FQNNGV. CDR3 amino acids: CASSLGVGRGIFGYTF. DNA for the CDR3: TGTGCCAGCAGCTTGGGGGTTGGCAGGGGCATATTTGGCTACACCTTC.

The V gene is TRBV7-2, the J gene TRBJ1-2, with 9 nucleotides matching TRBD1. In germline, CDR1 is SGHTA, CDR2 FQGNSA. This CDR3 contains 17 residues. J was trimmed by 0 bases and V by 2 bases; bases with no gene match: 7. The CDR3 DNA reads as TGTGCCAGCAGCTTAAGGCTGCGACAGGGGGCTAACTATGGCTACACCTTC. Protein product: CASSLRLRQGANYGYTF.

The rearrangement uses TRBV18 and TRBJ2-7, with D possibly called TRBD1 or TRBD2 (5 bases each). The CDR3 sequence is 14 residues long. The V end was cut by 2 bases, the J end by 6 bases, with 14 bases between. Germline V lookup: CDR1 KGHSH, CDR2 LQKENI. CDR3: CASSPTGTPLEQYF. The CDR3 DNA reads TGTGCCAGCTCACCAACCGGGACCCCCCTCGAGCAGTACTTC.

The V call is TRBV5-1, the J call TRBJ2-3; D is ambiguous. The CDR3 is 15 residues long. Germline V CDR1 and CDR2: SGHRS, YFSETQ. The ends were cut back, 0 bases at V and 5 bases at J, with 13 bases in the middle. The CDR3 nucleotides are TGCGCCAGCAGCTTGGCCAGAAACAAGGGAGATACGCAGTATTTT. It specifies CASSLARNKGDTQYF.

V usage is TRBV11-2 and J usage is TRBJ2-1, with 11 bases lining up with TRBD2. This CDR3 has 16 amino acids. Looked up from germline, CDR1 is SGHAT and CDR2 is FQNNGV. J was trimmed by 7 bases and V by 3 bases; bases with no gene match: 8. CDR3 sequence: CASSFRLAGFENEQFF. CDR3 coding DNA: TGTGCCAGCAGCTTCCGACTAGCGGGATTTGAAAATGAGCAGTTCTTC.

This sequence joins TRBV30 and TRBJ1-4; D gene unclear. V dropped 4 bases and J dropped 8 bases, with 14 bases sitting between them. The CDR3 has 13 residues. Germline values: CDR1 GTSNPN, CDR2 SVGIG (reference sequence). The CDR3 here is CAWKQRKGEKLFF. CDR3 bases: TGTGCCTGGAAACAGCGTAAGGGCGAAAAACTGTTTTTT.

The chain joins TRBV5-5 to TRBJ2-3; D is unclear. Germline values: CDR1 SGHKS, CDR2 YYEKEE (reference sequence). The length of the CDR3 is 15 residues. V lost 2 bases, J lost 1 base, and 11 bases lay in between. CDR3 nucleotide sequence: TGTGCCAGCAGCTTTTTTACGGACGGCACAGATACGCAGTATTTT. This encodes CASSFFTDGTDTQYF.

The gene calls are TRBV5-4 and TRBJ2-1; TRBD2 aligns across 12 bases. The CDR3 extends over 15 amino acids. Unmatched junction bases numbered 4, after V lost 0 bases and J lost 9 bases. From germline, CDR1 is SGHNT and CDR2 YYREEE (reference sequence). The DNA of the CDR3 is TGTGCCAGCAGCTTGGACGGGACTAGCGGGCGTGAGCAGTTCTTC. Translation: CASSLDGTSGREQFF.

As to this clone: Other DNA sequences of this sample code for an identical CDR3. The CDR3 spells CASSGGGTDTQYF. Written as DNA, the CDR3 is TGTGCCAGCAGTGGGGGGGGAACAGATACGCAGTATTTT. The chain employs TRBV25-1 and TRBJ2-3, with TRBD2 matching 7 bases. In germline, CDR1 is MGHDK, CDR2 SYGVNS. With 4 bases clipped from V and 3 bases from J, the junction kept 1 base outside the gene matches. The CDR3 totals 13 residues.

In this sample, this clone turned up a few times. The CDR3 region is CASSVDSLDEQFF. Written as DNA, the CDR3 is TGTGCCAGCAGCGTCGACAGTTTGGATGAGCAGTTCTTC. This chain uses TRBV9 with TRBJ2-1; perhaps TRBD1 as D (5 bases). The CDR3 sequence is 13 residues long. V was shortened by 2 bases and J by 8 bases, with 11 bases between the two germline ends. The germline gives CDR1 SGDLS, CDR2 YYNGEE.

The gene calls are TRBV4-2 and TRBJ1-5; 7 bases map to TRBD1. CDR1 is LGHNA, CDR2 YNFKEQ, per germline. J lost 9 bases, V lost 4 bases, and 9 bases had no gene match. The CDR3 is 14 amino acids. In DNA form, the CDR3 reads TGTGCCAGCAGCCGAGGACAGGAGAATGGGCCCCAGCATTTT. Its protein is CASSRGQENGPQHF.

This chain uses TRBV5-1 with TRBJ1-1; TRBD1 matches at 10 bases. The CDR3 runs to 15 residues. The V gene end was trimmed by 4 bases and the J gene end by 0 bases; junction bases not matched to a gene: 3. In germline, CDR1 is SGHRS, CDR2 YFSETQ. CDR3 sequence: CASSPGTGVNTEAFF. The CDR3 DNA reads as TGCGCCAGCAGCCCGGGGACAGGGGTGAACACTGAAGCTTTCTTT. Combining the CDR3 with reference TRBV5-1 and TRBJ1-1 gives the whole variable domain KAGVTQTPRYLIKTRGQQVTLSCSPISGHRSVSWYQQTPGQGLQFLFEYFSETQRNKGNFPGRFSGRQFSNSRSEMNVSTLELGDSALYLCASSPGTGVNTEAFFGQGTRLTVV.